The TCR beta chain under discussion was sequenced for a study of PD-L1 blockade in urothelial cancer. Findings of the study overall: Blood clones associated with the tumor expanded more at 3 weeks in durable-benefit patients.

The trim removed 2 bases at V and 10 bases at J, leaving 10 bases unmatched. The CDR3 totals 16 residues. Germline CDR1 and CDR2: SGHRS and YFSETQ. Comment on this clone: Its matching antigen is unknown.

Spiking each PCR with synthetic TCR analog templates was performed. The protocol was immunoSEQ multiplex PCR, while the TCRdb copy is restricted to in-frame clones and leaves out a portion. The data show approximately 71,000 clones, with 85% to 90% seen just once and 3.4% held by the top ten. The rearrangement links TRBV5-1 to TRBJ1-6, with 9 nucleotides matching TRBD1. This sequence was found in a man aged 60-69 years with urothelial cancer. This specimen was PBMCs, taken around atezolizumab (anti-PD-L1) treatment. CDR3 coding DNA: TGCGCCAGCAGCTTAGTTGGGACAGGGAATTACTCACCCCTCCACTTT. Protein sequence: CASSLVGTGNYSPLHF.